The rows below give T cell receptor beta chains drawn from one sample of a study of yellow fever vaccine responses in identical twins. MiXCR, applied by TCRdb to the RT-PCR reads, yields one record per CDR3 protein. Of around 7,200 distinct CDR3 sequences in the sample, approximately 86% were seen once. The sequenced sample was T cells from blood (PBMCs), unsorted or a sorted subset (not recorded which), obtained before or after yellow fever vaccination (not recorded which). Receptors were obtained from a woman aged 18-29 years who received the yellow fever vaccine. CDR3s leave out the opening cysteine and the closing phenylalanine or tryptophan. The order of the fields is V gene, CDR3 protein.

V gene: TRBV6-5
CDR3 protein: ASSYQGLANNEQF

V gene: TRBV25-1
CDR3 protein: ASSETGLSTDTQY

V gene: TRBV2
CDR3 protein: ASSRDREYDIQY

V gene: TRBV12-3/TRBV12-4
CDR3 protein: ASSHRQGYGYT

V gene: TRBV12-3/TRBV12-4
CDR3 protein: ASNLRGLAGDGEQF

V gene: TRBV3-1
CDR3 protein: ASSQTWSSYEQY

V gene: TRBV9
CDR3 protein: ASSVDYRSSYEQY

V gene: TRBV12-3/TRBV12-4
CDR3 protein: ASKLENIQY

V gene: TRBV30
CDR3 protein: AWDRATDTQY

V gene: TRBV18
CDR3 protein: ASSPPQEKGKNIQY

V gene: TRBV2
CDR3 protein: ASRYRTGNHEQY

V gene: TRBV11-2
CDR3 protein: ASSFQENTEAF

V gene: TRBV20-1
CDR3 protein: SATTGGIQPQH

V gene: TRBV20-1
CDR3 protein: SARDRRSKQGAQY

V gene: TRBV11-3
CDR3 protein: ASSSPDRAYEQY

V gene: TRBV2
CDR3 protein: ASTEGRGRLST

V gene: TRBV3-1
CDR3 protein: ASSQDSGGPTSTDTQY

V gene: TRBV7-2
CDR3 protein: ASSLASASGRYEQY

V gene: TRBV28
CDR3 protein: ATRDSTYEQY

V gene: TRBV7-3
CDR3 protein: ASSLRGTTDTQY

V gene: TRBV7-6
CDR3 protein: ASSALDSTDTQY

V gene: TRBV11-2
CDR3 protein: ASSSLSNQPQH